The TCR beta chain under discussion was sequenced for a study of CD8 T cells in ankylosing spondylitis. Study observations and caveats: The disease-linked clones had a CD8+ phenotype and low blood frequencies. A TCR beta motif made of fewer than ten highly homologous variants seemed typical of ankylosing spondylitis blood. Matched synovial fluid from ankylosing spondylitis patients was reported to be enriched for disease-linked clones.

Quantitative 5'-RACE with molecular barcodes was used to make the TCR beta libraries. TCRdb analysed the 5' RACE reads with MiXCR anew, one entry per CDR3 protein. The sample has 150,000 to 200,000 distinct CDR3 sequences; roughly 10% are singletons. This clonotype was seen many times. Its antigen remains unidentified. Specimen: blood, either unsorted or a sorted T cell fraction (not recorded which). The TCR was taken from a female donor with ankylosing spondylitis or in good health (not recorded which).

In nucleotides, the CDR3 is TGTGCCGGGGGGAGGGCCAACGTCCTGACTTTC. This gives the protein CAGGRANVLTF. The chain carries TRBV12-3 or TRBV12-4 and TRBJ2-6, with D perhaps TRBD2 (6 bases). Trimming took 11 bases from V and 5 from J, leaving 7 bases between them. The CDR3 is 11 amino acids.